This T cell receptor (beta chain) was sequenced during a study of cytomegalovirus exposure and HLA in healthy donors. Study-level results: Some V segments, including TRBV6-2 and TRBV6-3, were excluded as indistinguishable.

The study ran its PCR with 60 Vbeta and 13 Jbeta primers. Clones were read by immunoSEQ multiplex PCR, and TCRdb kept only the in-frame ones, dropping some. The sample has approximately 140,000 clones, 81% seen once. Worth noting for this clone: Its target is not known.

This CDR3 region has 13 residues. The V gene's germline CDR1 is SGHTA and CDR2 FQGNSA. V lost 0 bases to trimming and J lost 6 bases, with 7 bases between them. The receptor comes from a woman in her thirties or forties in good health and CMV-seropositive. The rearrangement links TRBV7-2 to TRBJ2-3; D call uncertain. Sequencing input: PBMCs. Here the CDR3 DNA reads TGTGCCAGCAGCTTAGCGAGTTCGGATACGCAGTATTTT. Encoded protein: CASSLASSDTQYF.